This T cell receptor (beta chain) was identified in a study of blood T cell repertoires in COVID-19. For the study at large: Spain, Italy and the United States supplied samples that represented acute and convalescent COVID-19.

The V gene end was trimmed by 0 bases and the J gene end by 2 bases; junction bases not matched to a gene: 4. Germline loops: CDR1 SGDLS, CDR2 YYNGEE. The CDR3 extends over 15 amino acids. Per the original methods: Estimation of nucleated cell counts was performed using reference gene primer amplification. TCRdb's copy holds only in-frame clones and misses some; the assay was immunoSEQ multiplex PCR. The V and J calls and clone size come from that table; D and trimming were worked out from the DNA. The sample lists about 420,000 clones, 70% to 90% occurring once. Followed longitudinally, the Seattle patients had been enrolled during active infection.

This clonotype was sampled from a man aged 18 to 35 with COVID-19, enrolled during active disease. The V and J genes are TRBV9 and TRBJ2-5; TRBD2 matches 7 bases. The sample comprised peripheral blood. CDR3 in DNA: TGTGCCAGCAGCGTAGATAGCGGGCTTCAAGAGACCCAGTACTTC. Its translation is CASSVDSGLQETQYF.